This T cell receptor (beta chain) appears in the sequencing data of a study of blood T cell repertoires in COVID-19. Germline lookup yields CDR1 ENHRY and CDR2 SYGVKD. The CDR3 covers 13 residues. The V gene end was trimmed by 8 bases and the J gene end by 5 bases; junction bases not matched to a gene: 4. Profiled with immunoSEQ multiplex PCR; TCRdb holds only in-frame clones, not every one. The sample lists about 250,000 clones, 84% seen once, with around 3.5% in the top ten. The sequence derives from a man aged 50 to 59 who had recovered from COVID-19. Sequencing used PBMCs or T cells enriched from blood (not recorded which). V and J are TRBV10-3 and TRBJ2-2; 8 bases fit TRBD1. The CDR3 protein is CAIGTGGTGELFF. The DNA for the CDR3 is TGTGCCATCGGGACAGGAGGGACCGGGGAGCTGTTTTTT.